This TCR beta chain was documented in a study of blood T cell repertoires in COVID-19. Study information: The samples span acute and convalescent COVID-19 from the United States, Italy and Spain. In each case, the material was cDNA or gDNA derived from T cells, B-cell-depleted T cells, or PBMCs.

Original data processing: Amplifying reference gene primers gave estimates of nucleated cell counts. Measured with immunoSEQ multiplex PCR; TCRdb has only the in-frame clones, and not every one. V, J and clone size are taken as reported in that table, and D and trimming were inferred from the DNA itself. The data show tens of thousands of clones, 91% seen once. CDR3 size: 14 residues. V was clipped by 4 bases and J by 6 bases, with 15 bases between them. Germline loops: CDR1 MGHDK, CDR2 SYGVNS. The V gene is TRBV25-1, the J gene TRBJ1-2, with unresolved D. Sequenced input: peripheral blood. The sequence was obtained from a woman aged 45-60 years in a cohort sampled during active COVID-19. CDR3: CASSGVGRFHGYTF. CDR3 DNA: TGTGCCAGCAGTGGAGTTGGGCGCTTTCATGGCTACACCTTC.